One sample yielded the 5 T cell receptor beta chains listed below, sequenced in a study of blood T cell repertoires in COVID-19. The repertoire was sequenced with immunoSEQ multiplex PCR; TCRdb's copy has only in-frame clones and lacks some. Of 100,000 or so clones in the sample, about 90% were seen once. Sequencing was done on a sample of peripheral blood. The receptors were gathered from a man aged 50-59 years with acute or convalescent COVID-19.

Here the CDR3 DNA reads TGTGCCAGTAGTATCCTAACAGGGGGCGCGGTAAGCACCGGGGAGCTGTTTTTT. Translating gives CASSILTGGAVSTGELFF. The chain has TRBV19 and TRBJ2-2; 9 bases map to TRBD1. This CDR3 is 18 amino acids long. CDR1 and CDR2 from the germline V gene are LNHDA and SQIVND (reference sequence). V was pared by 3 bases and J by 4 bases, with 12 bases of the junction left unmatched.

The CDR3 is CASSLDYRREQYF. The CDR3 region has the DNA TGTGCCAGCAGCCTGGACTATAGGAGGGAGCAGTACTTC. The V gene is TRBV11-3, the J gene TRBJ2-7; weak D call: TRBD2 (6 bases). Between the trimmed V and J ends, which lost 5 bases and 7 bases, there was a span of 15 bases. Germline loops: CDR1 SGHNT, CDR2 YENEEA. This CDR3 comprises 13 residues.

CDR3 residues: CASSLKLGQPQHF. The DNA of the CDR3 is TGTGCCAGCAGCTTAAAACTAGGTCAGCCCCAGCATTTT. The chain carries TRBV13 and TRBJ1-5; no definite D call. This CDR3 spans 13 amino acids. V was trimmed by 2 bases and J by 6 bases, leaving 8 bases between them. Germline V gene lookup returns CDR1 PRHDT and CDR2 FYEKMQ (reference sequence).

The CDR3 sequence: CASSTSPYPSPLHF. CDR3 DNA sequence: TGTGCCAGCAGTACGTCCCCCTACCCTTCACCCCTCCACTTT. The rearrangement uses TRBV5-4 and TRBJ1-6, with no clear D. With 5 bases removed from V and 9 bases from J, the gap between germline ends came to 15 bases. The CDR3 loop spans 14 amino acids. Germline V lookup: CDR1 SGHNT, CDR2 YYREEE (reference sequence).

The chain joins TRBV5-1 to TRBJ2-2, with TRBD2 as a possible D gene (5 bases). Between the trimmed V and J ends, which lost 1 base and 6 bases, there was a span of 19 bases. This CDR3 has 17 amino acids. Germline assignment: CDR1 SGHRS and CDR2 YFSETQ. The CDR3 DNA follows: TGCGCCAGCAGCTTGAATGTTCGGGGTGAGAAGGCCGGGGAGCTGTTTTTT. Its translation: CASSLNVRGEKAGELFF.